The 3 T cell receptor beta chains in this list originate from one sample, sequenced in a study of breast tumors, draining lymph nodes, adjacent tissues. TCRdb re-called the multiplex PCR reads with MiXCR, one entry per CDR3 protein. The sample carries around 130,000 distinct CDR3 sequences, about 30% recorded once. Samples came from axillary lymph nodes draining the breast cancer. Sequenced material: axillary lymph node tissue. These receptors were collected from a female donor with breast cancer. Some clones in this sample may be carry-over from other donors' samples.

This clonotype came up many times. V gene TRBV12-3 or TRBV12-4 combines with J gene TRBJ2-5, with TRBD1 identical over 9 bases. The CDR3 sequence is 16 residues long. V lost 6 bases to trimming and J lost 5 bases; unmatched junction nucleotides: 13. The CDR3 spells CASSYPPGQGVETQYF. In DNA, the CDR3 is TGTGCCAGCAGCTACCCCCCGGGACAGGGAGTGGAGACCCAGTACTTC.

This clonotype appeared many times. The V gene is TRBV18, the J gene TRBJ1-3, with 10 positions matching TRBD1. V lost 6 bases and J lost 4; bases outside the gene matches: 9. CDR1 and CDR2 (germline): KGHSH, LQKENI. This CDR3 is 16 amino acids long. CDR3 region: CASSNTGTGVGNTIYF. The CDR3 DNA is TGTGCCAGCTCGAATACCGGGACAGGGGTAGGAAACACCATATATTTT. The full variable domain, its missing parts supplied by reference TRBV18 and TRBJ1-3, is NAGVMQNPRHLVRRRGQEARLRCSPMKGHSHVYWYRQLPEEGLKFMVYLQKENIIDESGMPKERFSAEFPKEGPSILRIQQVVRGDSAAYFCASSNTGTGVGNTIYFGEGSWLTVV.

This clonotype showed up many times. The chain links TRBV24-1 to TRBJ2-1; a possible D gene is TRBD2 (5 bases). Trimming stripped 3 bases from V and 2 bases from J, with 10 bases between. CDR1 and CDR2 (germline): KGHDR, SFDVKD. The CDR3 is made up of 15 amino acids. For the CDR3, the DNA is TGTGCCACCAGTGATATCCAGAGGGCCTACAATGAGCAGTTCTTC. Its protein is CATSDIQRAYNEQFF.